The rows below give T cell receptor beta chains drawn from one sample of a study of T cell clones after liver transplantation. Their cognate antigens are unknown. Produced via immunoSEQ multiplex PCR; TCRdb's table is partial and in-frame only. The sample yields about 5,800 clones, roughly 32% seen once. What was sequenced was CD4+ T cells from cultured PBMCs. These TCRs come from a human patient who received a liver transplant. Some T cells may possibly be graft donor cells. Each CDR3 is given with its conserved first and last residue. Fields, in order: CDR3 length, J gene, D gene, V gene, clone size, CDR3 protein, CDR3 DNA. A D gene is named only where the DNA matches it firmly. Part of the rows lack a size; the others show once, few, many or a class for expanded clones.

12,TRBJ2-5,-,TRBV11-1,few,CASSLDYRRQYF,TGTGCCAGCAGCTTAGATTACAGGAGACAGTACTTC
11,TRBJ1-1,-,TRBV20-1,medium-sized,CSARGGFEAFF,TGCAGTGCTAGGGGGGGTTTTGAAGCTTTCTTT
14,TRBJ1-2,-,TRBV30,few,CAWSNHRAVKGYTF,TGTGCCTGGAGTAATCACAGGGCGGTGAAGGGCTACACCTTC
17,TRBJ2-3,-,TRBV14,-,CASSPRGGGRSTDTQYF,TGTGCCAGCAGCCCCCGGGGAGGGGGCAGGTCCACAGATACGCAGTATTTT
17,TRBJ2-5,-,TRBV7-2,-,CASSPRGTPMRYETQYF,TGTGCCAGCAGCCCACGGGGGACTCCTATGCGGTACGAGACCCAGTACTTC
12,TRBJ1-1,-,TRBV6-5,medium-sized,CASSYPLGEAFF,TGTGCCAGCAGTTACCCGTTGGGTGAAGCTTTCTTT
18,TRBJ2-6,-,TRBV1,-,CTSRVLRLAQSRANVLTF,TGCACCAGCAGGGTTCTTCGTTTGGCACAAAGTCGGGCCAACGTCCTGACTTTC
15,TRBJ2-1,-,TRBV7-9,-,CASSLVGQIANEQFF,TGTGCCAGCAGCTTAGTCGGACAGATAGCCAATGAGCAGTTCTTC
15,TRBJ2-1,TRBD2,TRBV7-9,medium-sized,CASSSLTSGGFEQFF,TGTGCCAGCAGCTCCCTGACTAGCGGGGGTTTTGAGCAGTTCTTC
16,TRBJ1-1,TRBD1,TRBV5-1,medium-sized,CASSVQGAVAHAEAFF,TGCGCCAGCAGCGTACAGGGGGCAGTTGCTCACGCTGAAGCTTTCTTT
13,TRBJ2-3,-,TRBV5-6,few,CASQGRSTDTQYF,TGTGCCAGCCAGGGTAGGAGCACAGATACGCAGTATTTT
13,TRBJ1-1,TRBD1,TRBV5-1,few,CASSLQGDTEAFF,TGCGCCAGCAGCTTACAGGGGGACACTGAAGCTTTCTTT
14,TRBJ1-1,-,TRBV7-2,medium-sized,CASNPSGGNTEAFF,TGTGCCAGCAACCCTTCGGGGGGGAACACTGAAGCTTTCTTT
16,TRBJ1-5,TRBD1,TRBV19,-,CASSIRGTGGNQPQHF,TGTGCCAGTAGTATAAGAGGGACAGGGGGTAATCAGCCCCAGCATTTT
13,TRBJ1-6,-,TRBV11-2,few,CASSQTENSPLHF,TGTGCCAGCAGCCAGACAGAGAATTCACCCCTCCACTTT
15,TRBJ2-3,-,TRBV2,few,CASKTGRQGTDTQYF,TGTGCCAGCAAGACGGGGCGTCAGGGTACAGATACGCAGTATTTT
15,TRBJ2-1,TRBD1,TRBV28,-,CASSLGQVPYNEQFF,TGTGCCAGCAGTTTAGGACAGGTCCCCTACAATGAGCAGTTCTTC
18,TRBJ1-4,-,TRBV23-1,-,CASSRGRLPGTTNEKLFF,TGCGCCAGCAGTCGCGGCAGGCTCCCGGGAACAACTAATGAAAAACTGTTTTTT
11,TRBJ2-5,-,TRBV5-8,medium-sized,CASSLTETQYF,TGTGCCAGCAGCTTAACCGAGACCCAGTACTTC
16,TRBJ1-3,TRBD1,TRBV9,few,CASSSEGALRGNTIYF,TGTGCCAGCAGCTCCGAGGGGGCCCTTAGGGGAAACACCATATATTTT
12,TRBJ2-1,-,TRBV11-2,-,CASSHIVAEQFF,TGTGCCAGCAGCCACATAGTGGCTGAGCAGTTCTTC
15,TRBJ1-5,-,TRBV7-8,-,CASSLGEYSNQPQHF,TGTGCCAGCAGCCTTGGGGAGTATAGCAATCAGCCCCAGCATTTT
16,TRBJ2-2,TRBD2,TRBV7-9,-,CASSLGRTSGTGELFF,TGTGCCAGCAGCTTAGGAAGGACTAGCGGGACCGGGGAGCTGTTTTTT
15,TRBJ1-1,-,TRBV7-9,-,CASSLDSGRSPEAFF,TGTGCCAGCAGCTTAGATAGCGGCAGAAGCCCTGAAGCTTTCTTT
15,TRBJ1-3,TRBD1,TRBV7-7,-,CASSSGTGAGNTIYF,TGTGCCAGCAGCTCGGGGACAGGGGCTGGAAACACCATATATTTT
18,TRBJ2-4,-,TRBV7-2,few,CASSGGLRTALAKNIQYF,TGTGCCAGCAGCGGAGGTCTAAGGACAGCGCTAGCCAAAAACATTCAGTACTTC